This T cell receptor (beta chain) was recovered during a study of human T cells and chemical hapten exposure. Study-wide results and limits: Correlating positively with patch test score were the PT1 expanded TCR counts.

Time point defined: patch test 2, 6 weeks after DPC sensitization. Treatment specified: therapeutic diphenylcyclopropenone sensitization with weekly scalp DPC. Ahead of applying each patch test, blood was sampled. Every donor had alopecia and was 18 to 70 years old; all were suitable for DPC. This CDR3 is 14 amino acids long. Germline V gene sequence: CDR1 SGHRS, CDR2 YFSETQ. V was pared by 4 bases and J by 2 bases, with 12 bases between. Many counts were recorded for this clonotype. Its antigen is as yet unknown. TCRdb independently ran MiXCR on the RACE reads; one entry per CDR3 protein. The profile covers around 130,000 distinct CDR3 sequences, with roughly 10% appearing a single time and about 1.3% taken by the ten largest.

The chain uses TRBV5-1 and TRBJ2-5; D could derive from TRBD1 or TRBD2 (5 bases each). The sample consisted of whole blood, taken in connection with sensitization to the hapten diphenylcyclopropenone (DPC). The clonotype originates from a woman aged 45 to 65 with alopecia areata. Some clones in this sample may be carry-over from other donors' samples. CDR3 residues: CASSKGRTQETQYF. The CDR3 DNA follows: TGCGCCAGCAGCAAGGGACGGACACAAGAGACCCAGTACTTC.